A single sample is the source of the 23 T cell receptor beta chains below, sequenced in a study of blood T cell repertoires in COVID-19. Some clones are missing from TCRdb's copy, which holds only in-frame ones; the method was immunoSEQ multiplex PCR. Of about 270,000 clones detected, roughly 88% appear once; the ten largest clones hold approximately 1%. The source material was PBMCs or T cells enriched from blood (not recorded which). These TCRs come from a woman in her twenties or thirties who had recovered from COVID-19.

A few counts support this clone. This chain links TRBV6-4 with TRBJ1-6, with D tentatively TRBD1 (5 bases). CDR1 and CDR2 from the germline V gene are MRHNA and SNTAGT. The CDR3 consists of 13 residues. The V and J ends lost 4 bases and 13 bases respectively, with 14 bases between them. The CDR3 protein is CASSGIGGSPLHF. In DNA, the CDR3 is TGTGCCAGCAGTGGCATCGGGGGATCGCCCCTCCACTTT.

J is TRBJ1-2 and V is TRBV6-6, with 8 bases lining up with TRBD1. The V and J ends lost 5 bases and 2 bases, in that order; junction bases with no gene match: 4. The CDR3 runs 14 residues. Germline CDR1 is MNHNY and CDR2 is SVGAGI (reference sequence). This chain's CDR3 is CASSPRTGNYGYTF. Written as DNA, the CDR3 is TGTGCCAGCAGTCCCCGGACAGGGAACTATGGCTACACCTTC.

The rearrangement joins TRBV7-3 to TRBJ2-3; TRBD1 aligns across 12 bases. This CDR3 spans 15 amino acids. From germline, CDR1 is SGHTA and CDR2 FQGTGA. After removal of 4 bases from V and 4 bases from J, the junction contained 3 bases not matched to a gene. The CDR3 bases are TGTGCCAGCAGCTGGGGACAGGGGGCGGCAGATACGCAGTATTTT. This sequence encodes CASSWGQGAADTQYF.

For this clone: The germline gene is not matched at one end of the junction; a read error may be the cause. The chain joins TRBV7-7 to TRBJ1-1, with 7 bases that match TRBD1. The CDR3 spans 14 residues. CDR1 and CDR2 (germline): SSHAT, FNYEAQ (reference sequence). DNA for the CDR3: TGTGCTAGCAGCCCGACAGGGCGAGGGACTGAAGCTTTCTTT. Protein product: CASSPTGRGTEAFF. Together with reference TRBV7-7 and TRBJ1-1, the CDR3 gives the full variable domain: GAGVSQSPRYKVTKRGQDVTLRCDPISSHATLYWYQQALGQGPEFLTYFNYEAQPDKSGLPSDRFSAERPEGSISTLTIQRTEQRDSAMYRCASSPTGRGTEAFFGQGTRLTVV.

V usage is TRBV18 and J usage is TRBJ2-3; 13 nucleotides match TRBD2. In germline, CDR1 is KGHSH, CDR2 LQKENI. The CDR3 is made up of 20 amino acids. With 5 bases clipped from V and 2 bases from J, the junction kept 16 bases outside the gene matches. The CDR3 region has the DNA TGTGCCAGCTCATTGGGACTAGCGGGATGGATCGTGGGGTACACAGATACGCAGTATTTT. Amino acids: CASSLGLAGWIVGYTDTQYF.

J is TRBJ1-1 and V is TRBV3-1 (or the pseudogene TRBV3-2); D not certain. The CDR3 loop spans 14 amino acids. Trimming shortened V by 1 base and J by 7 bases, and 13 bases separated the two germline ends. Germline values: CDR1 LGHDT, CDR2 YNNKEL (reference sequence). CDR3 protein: CASSQVGPRGEAFF. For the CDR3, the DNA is TGTGCCAGCAGCCAAGTAGGCCCCCGGGGTGAAGCTTTCTTT.

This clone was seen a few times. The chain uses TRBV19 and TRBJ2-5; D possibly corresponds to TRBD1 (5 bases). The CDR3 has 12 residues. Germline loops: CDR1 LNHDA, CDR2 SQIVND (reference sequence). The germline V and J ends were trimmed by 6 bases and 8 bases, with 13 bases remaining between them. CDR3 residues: CASSPLRETQYF. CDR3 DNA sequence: TGTGCCAGTAGCCCACTCAGGGAAACCCAGTACTTC.

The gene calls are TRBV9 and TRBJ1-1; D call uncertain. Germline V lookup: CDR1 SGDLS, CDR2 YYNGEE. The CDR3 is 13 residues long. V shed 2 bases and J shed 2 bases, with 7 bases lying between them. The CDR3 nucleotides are TGTGCCAGCAGCGTTTGGCAAAACACTGAAGCTTTCTTT. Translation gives CASSVWQNTEAFF.

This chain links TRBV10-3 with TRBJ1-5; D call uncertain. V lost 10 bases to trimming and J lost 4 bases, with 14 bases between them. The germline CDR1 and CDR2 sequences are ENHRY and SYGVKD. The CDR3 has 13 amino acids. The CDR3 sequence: CATGRTDNQPQHF. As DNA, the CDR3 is TGTGCCACGGGCCGGACTGATAATCAGCCCCAGCATTTT.

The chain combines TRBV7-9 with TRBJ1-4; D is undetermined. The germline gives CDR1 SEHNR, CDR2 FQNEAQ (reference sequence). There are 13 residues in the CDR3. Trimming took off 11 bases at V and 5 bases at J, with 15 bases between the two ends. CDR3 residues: CAGAQKKNEKLFF. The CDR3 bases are TGTGCCGGTGCACAGAAGAAGAATGAAAAACTGTTTTTT.

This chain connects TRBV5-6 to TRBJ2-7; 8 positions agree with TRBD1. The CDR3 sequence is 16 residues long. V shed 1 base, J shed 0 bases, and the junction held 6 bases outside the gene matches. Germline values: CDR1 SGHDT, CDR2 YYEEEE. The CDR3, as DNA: TGTGCCAGCAGCTTGAAGACAGGGGTCATCTCCTACGAGCAGTACTTC. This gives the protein CASSLKTGVISYEQYF.

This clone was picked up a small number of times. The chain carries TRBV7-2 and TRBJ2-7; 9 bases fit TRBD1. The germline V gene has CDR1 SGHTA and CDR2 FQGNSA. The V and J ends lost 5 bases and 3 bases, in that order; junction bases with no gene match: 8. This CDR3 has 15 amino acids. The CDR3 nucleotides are TGTGCCAGCAGCGACGTGGACAGGGGCTTCTACGAGCAGTACTTC. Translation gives CASSDVDRGFYEQYF. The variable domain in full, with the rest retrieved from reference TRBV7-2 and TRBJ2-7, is GAGVSQSPSNKVTEKGKDVELRCDPISGHTALYWYRQSLGQGLEFLIYFQGNSAPDKSGLPSDRFSAERTGGSVSTLTIQRTQQEDSAVYLCASSDVDRGFYEQYFGPGTRLTVT.

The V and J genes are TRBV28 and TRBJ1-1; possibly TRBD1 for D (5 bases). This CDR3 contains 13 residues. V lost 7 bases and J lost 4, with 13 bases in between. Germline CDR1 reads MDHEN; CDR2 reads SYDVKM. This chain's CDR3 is CASNQGGGTEAFF. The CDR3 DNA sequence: TGTGCCAGCAATCAGGGAGGAGGCACTGAAGCTTTCTTT.

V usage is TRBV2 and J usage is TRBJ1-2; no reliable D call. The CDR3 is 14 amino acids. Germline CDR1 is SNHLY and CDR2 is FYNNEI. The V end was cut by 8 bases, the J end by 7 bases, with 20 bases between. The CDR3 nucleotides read TGTGCCAGCTCCCCCCACGTGGCGGCGGGTGGCTACACCTTC. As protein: CASSPHVAAGGYTF. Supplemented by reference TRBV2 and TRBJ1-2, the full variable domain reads EPEVTQTPSHQVTQMGQEVILRCVPISNHLYFYWYRQILGQKVEFLVSFYNNEISEKSEIFDDQFSVERPDGSNFTLKIRSTKLEDSAMYFCASSPHVAAGGYTFGSGTRLTVV.

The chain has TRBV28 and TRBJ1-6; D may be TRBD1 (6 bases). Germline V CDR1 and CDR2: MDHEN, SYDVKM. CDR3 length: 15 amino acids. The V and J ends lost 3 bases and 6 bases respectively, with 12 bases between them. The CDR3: CASSLSTGPNSPLHF. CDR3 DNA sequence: TGTGCCAGCAGTTTGTCGACAGGCCCTAATTCACCCCTCCACTTT.

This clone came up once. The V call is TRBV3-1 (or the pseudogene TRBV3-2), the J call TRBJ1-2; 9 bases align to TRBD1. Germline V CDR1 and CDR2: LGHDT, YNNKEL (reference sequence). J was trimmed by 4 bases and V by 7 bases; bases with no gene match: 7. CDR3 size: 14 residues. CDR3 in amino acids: CASTRDRVGYGYTF. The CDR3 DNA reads TGTGCCAGCACCCGGGACAGGGTCGGCTATGGCTACACCTTC.

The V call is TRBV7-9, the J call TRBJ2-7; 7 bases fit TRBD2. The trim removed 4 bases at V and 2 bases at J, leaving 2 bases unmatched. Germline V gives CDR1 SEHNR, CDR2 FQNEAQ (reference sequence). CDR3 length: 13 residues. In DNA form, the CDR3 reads TGTGCCAGCAGCTCTAGCGGAACCTACGAGCAGTACTTC. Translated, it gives CASSSSGTYEQYF.

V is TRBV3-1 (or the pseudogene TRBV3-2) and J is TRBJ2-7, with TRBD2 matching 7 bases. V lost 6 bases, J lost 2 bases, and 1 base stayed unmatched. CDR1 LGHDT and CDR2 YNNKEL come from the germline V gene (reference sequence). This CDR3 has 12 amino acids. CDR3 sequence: CASRGTTYEQYF. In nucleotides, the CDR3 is TGTGCCAGCAGGGGGACTACCTACGAGCAGTACTTC.

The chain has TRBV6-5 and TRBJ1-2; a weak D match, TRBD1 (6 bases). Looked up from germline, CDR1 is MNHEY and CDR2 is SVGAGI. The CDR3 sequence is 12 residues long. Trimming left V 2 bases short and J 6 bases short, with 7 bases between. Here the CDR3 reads CASSYAGDGYTF. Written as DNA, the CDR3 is TGTGCCAGCAGTTACGCAGGGGATGGCTACACCTTC.

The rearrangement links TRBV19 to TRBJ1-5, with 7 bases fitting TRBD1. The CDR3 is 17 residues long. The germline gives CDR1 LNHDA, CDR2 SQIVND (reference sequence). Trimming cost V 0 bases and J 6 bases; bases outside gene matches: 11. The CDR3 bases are TGTGCCAGTAGTATAGACAGGGGGACTGCTTACGGTCAGCCCCAGCATTTT. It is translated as CASSIDRGTAYGQPQHF. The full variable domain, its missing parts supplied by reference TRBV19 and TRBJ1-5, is DGGITQSPKYLFRKEGQNVTLSCEQNLNHDAMYWYRQDPGQGLRLIYYSQIVNDFQKGDIAEGYSVSREKKESFPLTVTSAQKNPTAFYLCASSIDRGTAYGQPQHFGDGTRLSIL.

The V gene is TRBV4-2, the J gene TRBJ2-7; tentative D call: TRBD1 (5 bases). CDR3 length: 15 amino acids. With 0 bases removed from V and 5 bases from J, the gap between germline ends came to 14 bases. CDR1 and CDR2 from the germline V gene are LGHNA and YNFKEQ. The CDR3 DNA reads TGTGCCAGCAGCCAAGACGGTCAGGGTATCAACGAGCAGTACTTC. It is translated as CASSQDGQGINEQYF.

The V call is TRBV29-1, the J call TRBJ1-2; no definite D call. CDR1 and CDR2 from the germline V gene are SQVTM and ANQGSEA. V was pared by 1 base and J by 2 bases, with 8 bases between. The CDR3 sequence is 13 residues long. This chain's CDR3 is CSVEVVHNYGYTF. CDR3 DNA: TGCAGCGTTGAAGTTGTACACAACTATGGCTACACCTTC.

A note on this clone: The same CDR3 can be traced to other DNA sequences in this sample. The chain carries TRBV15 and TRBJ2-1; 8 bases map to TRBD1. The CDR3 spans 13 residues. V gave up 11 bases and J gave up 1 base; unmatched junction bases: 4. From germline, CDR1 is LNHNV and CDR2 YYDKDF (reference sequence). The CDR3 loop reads CAATGGSYNEQFF. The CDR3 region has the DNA TGTGCCGCCACAGGGGGGTCCTACAATGAGCAGTTCTTC. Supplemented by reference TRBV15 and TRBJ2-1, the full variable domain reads DAMVIQNPRYQVTQFGKPVTLSCSQTLNHNVMYWYQQKSSQAPKLLFHYYDKDFNNEADTPDNFQSRRPNTSFCFLDIRSPGLGDTAMYLCAATGGSYNEQFFGPGTRLTVL.